Included here is one T cell receptor (beta chain) sequence, with context. Its specificity is unknown. This entry is derived from a study of cytomegalovirus exposure and HLA in healthy donors. PCR employed 60 Vbeta and 13 Jbeta primers. Per the authors' pipeline: A later analysis tallied tens of millions of unique TCR beta chains, around 9.9 million of them shared. Method: immunoSEQ multiplex PCR; TCRdb's copy keeps in-frame clones and lacks some. The V and J calls and clone size are taken from that table; D and trimming were inferred from the DNA. The data contain roughly 200,000 clones, 65% to 90% of them seen just once; the ten biggest clones take up about 2.5%. Regarding donors, all were healthy bone marrow donors. Notes on the study in general: A link between a missense DCLRE1C variant and TCR beta V- and J-gene trimming emerged from a later analysis.

The origin of this receptor is a woman between 50 and 59 years old in good health and CMV-seronegative. Material for sequencing was PBMCs.

CDR3 bases: TGTGCCAGCAGTTTAACTAGCGCCTACTCCTACGAGCAGTACTTC. This translates into CASSLTSAYSYEQYF. The genes are TRBV27 and TRBJ2-5; TRBD2 matches 7 bases. Gene TRBJ2-7 matches the end of the DNA better, so the J call may be wrong. Germline CDR1 MNHEY, CDR2 SMNVEV (reference sequence). This CDR3 comprises 15 residues.